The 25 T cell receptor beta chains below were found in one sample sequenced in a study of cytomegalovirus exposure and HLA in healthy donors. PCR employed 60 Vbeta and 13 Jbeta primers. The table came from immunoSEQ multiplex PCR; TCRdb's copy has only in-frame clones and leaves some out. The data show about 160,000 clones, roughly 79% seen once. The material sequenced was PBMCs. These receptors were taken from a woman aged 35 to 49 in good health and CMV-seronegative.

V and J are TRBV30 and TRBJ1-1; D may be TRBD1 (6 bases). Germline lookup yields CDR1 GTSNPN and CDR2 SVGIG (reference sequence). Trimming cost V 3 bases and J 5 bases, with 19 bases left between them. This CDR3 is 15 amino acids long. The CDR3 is CAWRPGGKRGTEAFF. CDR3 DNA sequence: TGTGCCTGGAGGCCGGGGGGGAAAAGGGGGACTGAAGCTTTCTTT. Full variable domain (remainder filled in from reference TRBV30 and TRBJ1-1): SQTIHQWPATLVQPVGSPLSLECTVEGTSNPNLYWYRQAAGRGLQLLFYSVGIGQISSEVPQNLSASRPQDRQFILSSKKLLLSDSGFYLCAWRPGGKRGTEAFFGQGTRLTVV.

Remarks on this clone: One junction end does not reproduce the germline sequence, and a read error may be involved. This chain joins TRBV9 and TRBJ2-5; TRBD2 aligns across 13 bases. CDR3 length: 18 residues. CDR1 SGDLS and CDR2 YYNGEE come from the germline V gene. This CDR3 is CTSSALTSGRASMETQYF. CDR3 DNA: TGTACCAGCAGCGCCCTTACTAGCGGGAGGGCCAGTATGGAGACCCAGTACTTC.

The CDR3 spells CAPRRRDGGYTF. In nucleotides, the CDR3 is TGCGCCCCCCGGAGGCGGGACGGTGGCTACACCTTC. The chain combines TRBV10-1 with TRBJ1-2; possible D gene TRBD1, 5 bases. Trimming took off 11 bases at V and 7 bases at J, with 17 bases between the two ends. The germline gives CDR1 WNHNN, CDR2 SYGVQD (reference sequence). The CDR3 consists of 12 residues.

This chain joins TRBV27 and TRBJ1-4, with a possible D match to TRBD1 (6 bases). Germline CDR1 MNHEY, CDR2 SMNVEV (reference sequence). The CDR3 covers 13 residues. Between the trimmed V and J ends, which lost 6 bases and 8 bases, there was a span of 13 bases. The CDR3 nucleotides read TGTGCCAGCAGCGGTCAGGGGTACGAAAAACTGTTTTTT. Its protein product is CASSGQGYEKLFF.

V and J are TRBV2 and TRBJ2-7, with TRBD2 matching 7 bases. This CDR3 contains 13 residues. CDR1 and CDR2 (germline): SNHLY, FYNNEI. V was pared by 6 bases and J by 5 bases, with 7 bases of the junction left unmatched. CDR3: CASRFGTTNEQYF. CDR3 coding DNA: TGTGCCAGCAGATTTGGGACTACCAACGAGCAGTACTTC.

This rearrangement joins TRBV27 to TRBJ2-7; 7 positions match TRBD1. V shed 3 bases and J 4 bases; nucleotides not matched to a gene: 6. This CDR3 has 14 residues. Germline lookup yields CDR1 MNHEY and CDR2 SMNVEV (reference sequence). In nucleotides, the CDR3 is TGTGCCAGCAGTTTTGATTACAGGGGTTACGAGCAGTACTTC. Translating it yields CASSFDYRGYEQYF.

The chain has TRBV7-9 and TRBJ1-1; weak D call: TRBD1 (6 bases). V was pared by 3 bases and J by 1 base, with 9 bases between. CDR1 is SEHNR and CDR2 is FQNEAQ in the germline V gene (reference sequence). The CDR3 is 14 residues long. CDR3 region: CASSFWTENTEAFF. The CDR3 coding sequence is TGTGCCAGCAGCTTCTGGACAGAGAACACTGAAGCTTTCTTT. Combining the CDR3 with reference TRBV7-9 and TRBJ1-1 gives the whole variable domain DTGVSQNPRHKITKRGQNVTFRCDPISEHNRLYWYRQTLGQGPEFLTYFQNEAQLEKSRLLSDRFSAERPKGSFSTLEIQRTEQGDSAMYLCASSFWTENTEAFFGQGTRLTVV.

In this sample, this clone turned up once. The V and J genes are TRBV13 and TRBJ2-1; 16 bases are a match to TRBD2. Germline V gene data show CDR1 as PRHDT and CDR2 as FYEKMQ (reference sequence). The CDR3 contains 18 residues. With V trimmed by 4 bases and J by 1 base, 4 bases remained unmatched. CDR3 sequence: CASSSGLAGGISYNEQFF. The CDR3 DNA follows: TGTGCCAGCAGCTCGGGACTAGCGGGAGGGATTTCCTACAATGAGCAGTTCTTC.

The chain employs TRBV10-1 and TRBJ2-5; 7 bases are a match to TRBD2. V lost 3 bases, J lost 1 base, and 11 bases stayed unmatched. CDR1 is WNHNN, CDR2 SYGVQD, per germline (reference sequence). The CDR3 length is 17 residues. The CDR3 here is CASSDWVGRERQETQYF. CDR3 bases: TGCGCCAGCAGTGACTGGGTGGGGCGGGAGCGCCAAGAGACCCAGTACTTC.

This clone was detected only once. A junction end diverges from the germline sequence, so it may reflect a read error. CDR3 residues: CAGSLDSDRPYGYTF. CDR3 DNA sequence: TGCGCCGGCAGCTTGGATTCGGACAGACCCTATGGCTACACCTTC. The chain joins TRBV5-1 to TRBJ1-2, with D perhaps matching TRBD1 (6 bases). Germline V gives CDR1 SGHRS, CDR2 YFSETQ. The CDR3 is 15 residues long.

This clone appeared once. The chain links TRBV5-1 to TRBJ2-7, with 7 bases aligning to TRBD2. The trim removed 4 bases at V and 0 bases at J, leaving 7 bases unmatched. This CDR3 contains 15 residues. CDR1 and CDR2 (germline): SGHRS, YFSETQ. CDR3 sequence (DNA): TGCGCCAGCAGCCTCGGACTAGACAGCTCCTACGAGCAGTACTTC. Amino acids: CASSLGLDSSYEQYF. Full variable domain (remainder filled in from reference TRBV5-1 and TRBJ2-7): KAGVTQTPRYLIKTRGQQVTLSCSPISGHRSVSWYQQTPGQGLQFLFEYFSETQRNKGNFPGRFSGRQFSNSRSEMNVSTLELGDSALYLCASSLGLDSSYEQYFGPGTRLTVT.

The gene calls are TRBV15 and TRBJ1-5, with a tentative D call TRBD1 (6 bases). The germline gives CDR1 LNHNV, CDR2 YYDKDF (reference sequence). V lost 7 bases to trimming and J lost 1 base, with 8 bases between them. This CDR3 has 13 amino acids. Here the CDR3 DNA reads TGTGCCACCACTCAGGGGAGCAATCAGCCCCAGCATTTT. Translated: CATTQGSNQPQHF. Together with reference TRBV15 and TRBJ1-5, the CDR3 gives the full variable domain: DAMVIQNPRYQVTQFGKPVTLSCSQTLNHNVMYWYQQKSSQAPKLLFHYYDKDFNNEADTPDNFQSRRPNTSFCFLDIRSPGLGDTAMYLCATTQGSNQPQHFGDGTRLSIL.

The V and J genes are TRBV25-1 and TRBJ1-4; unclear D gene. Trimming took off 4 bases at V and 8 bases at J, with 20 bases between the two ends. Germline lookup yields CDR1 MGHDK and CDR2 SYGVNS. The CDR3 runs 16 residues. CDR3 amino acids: CASSAWALPGREKLFF. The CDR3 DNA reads TGTGCCAGCAGTGCCTGGGCCCTCCCGGGGAGGGAAAAACTGTTTTTT.

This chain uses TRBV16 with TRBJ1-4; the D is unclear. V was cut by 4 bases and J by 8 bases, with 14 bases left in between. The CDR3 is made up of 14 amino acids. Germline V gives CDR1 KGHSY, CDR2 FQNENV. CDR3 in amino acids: CASSRRGNGEKLFF. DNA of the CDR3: TGTGCCAGCAGCCGTAGAGGGAATGGAGAAAAACTGTTTTTT.

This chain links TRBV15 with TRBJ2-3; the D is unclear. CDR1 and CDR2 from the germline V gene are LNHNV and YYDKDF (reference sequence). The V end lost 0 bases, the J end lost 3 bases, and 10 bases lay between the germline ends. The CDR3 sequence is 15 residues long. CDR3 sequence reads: CATSRDRDITDTQYF. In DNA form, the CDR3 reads TGTGCCACCAGCAGAGATCGCGACATTACAGATACGCAGTATTTT.

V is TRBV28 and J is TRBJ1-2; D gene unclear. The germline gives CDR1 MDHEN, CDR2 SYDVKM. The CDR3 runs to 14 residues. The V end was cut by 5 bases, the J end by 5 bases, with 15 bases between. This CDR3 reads CASSETAFGYGYTF. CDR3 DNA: TGTGCCAGCAGTGAAACAGCCTTTGGATATGGCTACACCTTC.

The CDR3 sequence: CAWSHGSSGNTIYF. DNA for the CDR3: TGTGCCTGGAGTCATGGGAGCTCTGGAAACACCATATATTTT. The chain is built from TRBV30 and TRBJ1-3; no firm D call. Germline V gene lookup returns CDR1 GTSNPN and CDR2 SVGIG (reference sequence). CDR3 length: 14 amino acids. V shed 2 bases and J shed 0 bases, with 8 bases lying between them.

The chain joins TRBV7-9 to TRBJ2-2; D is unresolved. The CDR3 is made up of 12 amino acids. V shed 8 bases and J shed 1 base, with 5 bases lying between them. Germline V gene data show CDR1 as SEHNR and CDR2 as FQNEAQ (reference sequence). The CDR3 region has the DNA TGTGCCAGCTCAGGGAACACCGGGGAGCTGTTTTTT. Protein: CASSGNTGELFF.

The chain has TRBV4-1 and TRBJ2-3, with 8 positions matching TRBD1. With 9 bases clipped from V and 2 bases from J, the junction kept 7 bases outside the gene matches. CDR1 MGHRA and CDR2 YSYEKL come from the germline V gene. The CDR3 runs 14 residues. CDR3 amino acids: CASGTGPHTDTQYF. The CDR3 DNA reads TGCGCCAGTGGGACAGGCCCCCACACAGATACGCAGTATTTT.

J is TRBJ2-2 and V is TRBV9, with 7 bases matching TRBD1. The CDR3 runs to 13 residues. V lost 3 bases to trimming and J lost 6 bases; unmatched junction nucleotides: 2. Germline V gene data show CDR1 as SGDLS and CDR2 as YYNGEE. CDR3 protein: CASSAQGAGELFF. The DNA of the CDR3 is TGTGCCAGCAGCGCGCAGGGGGCCGGGGAGCTGTTTTTT.

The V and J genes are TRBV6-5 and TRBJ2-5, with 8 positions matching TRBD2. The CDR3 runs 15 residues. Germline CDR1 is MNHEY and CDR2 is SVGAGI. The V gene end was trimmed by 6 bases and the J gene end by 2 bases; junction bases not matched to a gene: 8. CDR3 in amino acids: CASRSPTSGQETQYF. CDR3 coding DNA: TGTGCCAGCAGGTCCCCTACTAGCGGTCAAGAGACCCAGTACTTC.

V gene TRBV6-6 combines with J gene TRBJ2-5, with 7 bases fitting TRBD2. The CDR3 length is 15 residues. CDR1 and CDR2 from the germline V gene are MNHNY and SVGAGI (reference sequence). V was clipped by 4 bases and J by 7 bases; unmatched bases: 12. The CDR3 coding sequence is TGTGCCAGCAGTTGGGGAGGGGCGGGAAGGGGGACCCAGTACTTC. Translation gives CASSWGGAGRGTQYF.

As DNA, the CDR3 is TGTGCCAGCAGCTTTAGCTCCCACCCGGACAGTAACTATGGCTACACCTTC. Protein: CASSFSSHPDSNYGYTF. J is TRBJ1-2 and V is TRBV7-9, with a possible D match to TRBD1 (6 bases). The germline V gene has CDR1 SEHNR and CDR2 FQNEAQ (reference sequence). This CDR3 has 17 residues. Trimming stripped 3 bases from V and 1 base from J, with 18 bases between.

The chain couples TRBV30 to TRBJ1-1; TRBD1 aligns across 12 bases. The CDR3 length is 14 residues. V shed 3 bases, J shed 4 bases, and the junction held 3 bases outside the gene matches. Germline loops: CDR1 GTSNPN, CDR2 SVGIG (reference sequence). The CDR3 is CAWSRGQGATEAFF. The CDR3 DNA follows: TGTGCCTGGAGCCGGGGACAGGGGGCCACTGAAGCTTTCTTT.

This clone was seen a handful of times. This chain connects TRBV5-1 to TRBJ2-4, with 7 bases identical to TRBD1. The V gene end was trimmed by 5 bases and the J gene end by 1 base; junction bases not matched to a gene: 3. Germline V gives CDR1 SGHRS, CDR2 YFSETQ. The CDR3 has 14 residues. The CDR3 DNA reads TGCGCCAGCAGTTTGACAGGGGCCAAAAACATTCAGTACTTC. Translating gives CASSLTGAKNIQYF.